The source of this T cell receptor (beta chain) is a study of early T cells in non-severe SARS-CoV-2 infection. Study summary: It was bulk RNA from unsorted whole blood that was sequenced, and the chains were unpaired.

This clonotype was found many times. The antigen remains unidentified. Germline CDR1 MGHDK, CDR2 SYGVNS. CDR3 length equals 15 residues. V dropped 5 bases and J dropped 2; count of bases not matched to a gene: 7. Regarding the study as a whole: VDJdb-based annotation leaned toward anti-spike CD8 responses and missed private and CD4 specificities.

Unique molecular identifiers tagged individual cDNA molecules. MiXCR, run by TCRdb on the 5' RACE reads, gives a single entry per CDR3 protein. Of tens of thousands of distinct CDR3 sequences detected, 8.5% to 12% appear once; the ten largest clones hold 4.5% to 5.5%. The receptor was isolated from an adult who was a healthcare worker with PCR-confirmed SARS-CoV-2 infection or an uninfected control (not recorded which). Specimen: whole blood. This chain joins TRBV25-1 and TRBJ2-7, with 9 positions matching TRBD2. The CDR3 DNA is TGTGCCAGCAGTCATAGCGGGGGCCCCCCCTACGAGCAGTACTTC. Its translation is CASSHSGGPPYEQYF.